This T cell receptor (beta chain) was found in a study of T cell changes during pregnancy in multiple sclerosis. Trimming took off 0 bases at V and 15 bases at J, with 24 bases between the two ends. Germline loops: CDR1 MNHNS, CDR2 SASEGT. The CDR3 consists of 16 residues. Assay used: immunoSEQ multiplex PCR; TCRdb lists only in-frame clones, some missing. The sample includes around 92,000 clones, approximately 95% of them seen just once. This TCR derives from a female donor with multiple sclerosis, enrolled in a pregnancy study. The source was peripheral blood, collected after pregnancy. The chain employs TRBV6-1 and TRBJ2-1, with unresolved D. The CDR3 loop reads CASSEAITINFYPPFF. In nucleotides, the CDR3 is TGTGCCAGCAGTGAAGCAATAACTATCAACTTCTACCCCCCGTTCTTC.